This T cell receptor (beta chain) was sequenced in a study of PD-L1 blockade in urothelial cancer. On the study more broadly: Patients' atezolizumab regimen, 1,200 mg intravenously every 3 weeks, began in the mid-2010s. Analyses used blood from 3 weeks (second dose) and 6 weeks after treatment start. Researchers found blood samples held a median of roughly 140,000 T cells.

In regard to this clone: Its specificity is unknown.

Germline CDR1 is MNHNY and CDR2 is SVGAGI (reference sequence). Trimming took 2 bases from V and 5 from J; bases not matched to a gene: 0. This CDR3 comprises 15 residues. Method: immunoSEQ multiplex PCR; TCRdb's copy keeps in-frame clones and lacks some. The table has more than 45,000 clones, around 79% seen once; the top ten hold roughly 3.9%. Time point specified: pretreatment peripheral blood. Study-level points and caveats: Durable-benefit cases showed more tumor-associated blood clone expansion at 3 weeks.

The V and J genes are TRBV6-6 and TRBJ2-2; TRBD2 agrees at 12 bases. This specimen was PBMCs, taken around atezolizumab (anti-PD-L1) treatment. The TCR was taken from a man between 65 and 85 years old with urothelial cancer. The CDR3 DNA sequence: TGTGCCAGCAGTTACGGACTAGCGGGGACCGGGGAGCTGTTTTTT. Translated, it gives CASSYGLAGTGELFF.